A selection of T cell receptor beta chains follows, all from one sample in a study of blood T cell repertoires in COVID-19. Using immunoSEQ multiplex PCR, the repertoire was profiled, and TCRdb retains in-frame clones only, with some absent. The table lists around 170,000 clones, under 90% of them singletons. The sequenced sample was peripheral blood. The receptors were gathered from a man aged 25 to 40 with active or convalescent COVID-19. The CDR3 runs from the conserved cysteine through the conserved F or W. A D gene is named only where the DNA matches it firmly. Clone size is shown for a subset of rows, as once, few, many or a class of expanded clone.

V	size	D	J	CDR3	DNA
TRBV18	NA	TRBD2	TRBJ2-1	CASSPSGGGSYNEQFF	TGTGCCAGCTCACCCTCTGGGGGGGGGTCCTACAATGAGCAGTTCTTC
TRBV5-1	NA	NA	TRBJ2-6	CASSFRGAGANVLTF	TGCGCCAGCAGCTTCAGGGGCGCTGGGGCCAACGTCCTGACTTTC
TRBV11-2	once	NA	TRBJ1-2	CASSLDNLDGYTF	TGTGCCAGCAGCCTGGACAACCTCGATGGCTACACCTTC
TRBV27	NA	TRBD1	TRBJ1-4	CASSLLGGENEKLFF	TGTGCCAGCAGTTTATTAGGGGGCGAGAATGAAAAACTGTTTTTT
TRBV12-3/TRBV12-4	NA	NA	TRBJ2-7	CASSPRDLGEQYF	TGTGCCAGCAGCCCCAGGGATCTGGGCGAGCAGTACTTC
TRBV2	once	NA	TRBJ1-1	CASSEREPAFF	TGTGCCAGCAGTGAGAGGGAACCAGCTTTCTTT
TRBV6-1	NA	TRBD1	TRBJ1-3	CASSVMVGQGASGNTIYF	TGTGCCAGCAGTGTGATGGTCGGACAGGGGGCCTCTGGAAACACCATATATTTT
TRBV28	NA	NA	TRBJ1-1	CAVLSRGIVTEAFF	TGTGCCGTATTATCCCGGGGAATCGTCACTGAAGCTTTCTTT
TRBV5-8	NA	TRBD1	TRBJ2-3	CASSPPTGVVRTDTQYF	TGTGCCAGCAGCCCGCCAACAGGGGTCGTGCGCACAGATACGCAGTATTTT
TRBV6-5	NA	NA	TRBJ2-5	CASSYTRQETQYF	TGTGCCAGCAGCTACACTCGGCAAGAGACCCAGTACTTC
TRBV15	NA	NA	TRBJ1-1	CATSPREQGNTEAFF	TGTGCCACCAGCCCTCGAGAACAGGGGAACACTGAAGCTTTCTTT
TRBV30	NA	NA	TRBJ2-2	CAWWAGGELFF	TGTGCCTGGTGGGCCGGCGGGGAGCTGTTTTTT
TRBV10-3	once	NA	TRBJ2-5	CAAAGNQETQYF	TGTGCCGCTGCGGGGAATCAAGAGACCCAGTACTTC
TRBV28	NA	NA	TRBJ1-6	CASSSEMAGNSPLHF	TGTGCCAGCAGTTCCGAAATGGCGGGTAATTCACCCCTCCACTTT
TRBV29-1	NA	NA	TRBJ2-7	CSVTVGEQYF	TGCAGCGTAACCGTCGGCGAGCAGTACTTC
TRBV11-2	NA	NA	TRBJ1-1	CASSLAQNTEAFF	TGTGCCAGCAGCTTAGCACAGAACACTGAAGCTTTCTTT
TRBV7-9	NA	TRBD1	TRBJ1-1	CASSSQGANTEAFF	TGTGCCAGCAGCTCTCAGGGGGCGAACACTGAAGCTTTCTTT
TRBV6-6	NA	NA	TRBJ1-5	CASSQAYQPQHF	TGTGCCAGCAGCCAGGCGTATCAGCCCCAGCATTTT
TRBV5-1	NA	NA	TRBJ2-1	CASRLDRGNEQFF	TGCGCCAGCAGGCTCGACAGAGGCAATGAGCAGTTCTTC
TRBV6-2/TRBV6-3	NA	NA	TRBJ1-5	CASSSAGKGPQHF	TGTGCCAGCAGTTCGGCGGGTAAGGGGCCCCAGCATTTT
TRBV15	NA	NA	TRBJ1-6	CATSATSSYNSPLHF	TGTGCCACCAGCGCAACGAGCTCCTATAATTCACCCCTCCACTTT
TRBV5-1	once	TRBD1	TRBJ1-1	CASSLGDRDPEAFF	TGCGCCAGCAGCTTGGGGGACAGGGACCCTGAAGCTTTCTTT
TRBV18	few	TRBD1	TRBJ1-2	CASSAGQATSYGYTF	TGTGCCAGCTCAGCTGGACAGGCAACCTCTTATGGCTACACCTTC
TRBV25-1	NA	NA	TRBJ1-5	CASSTQASSGQPQHF	TGTGCCAGCAGTACCCAGGCATCTTCAGGGCAGCCCCAGCATTTT
TRBV10-3	NA	NA	TRBJ1-1	CAISGSGMNTEAFF	TGTGCCATCAGTGGATCAGGGATGAACACTGAAGCTTTCTTT
TRBV9	NA	TRBD1	TRBJ1-2	CASSARTGGAYGYTF	TGTGCCAGCAGCGCCCGAACAGGGGGCGCGTATGGCTACACCTTC
TRBV6-4	NA	TRBD2	TRBJ2-1	CASSDGASGGSEQFF	TGTGCCAGCAGTGACGGGGCTAGCGGGGGGTCGGAGCAGTTCTTC
TRBV10-3	NA	TRBD2	TRBJ2-5	CAISAVAGLRETQYF	TGTGCCATCAGTGCTGTAGCGGGATTGAGAGAGACCCAGTACTTC
TRBV25-1	NA	TRBD1	TRBJ1-2	CASSGGTVDYGYTF	TGTGCCAGCAGTGGGGGGACAGTTGACTATGGCTACACCTTC
TRBV5-8	NA	TRBD1	TRBJ1-5	CASSRDRGRNQPQHF	TGTGCCAGCAGCAGGGACAGGGGGCGAAATCAGCCCCAGCATTTT
TRBV28	NA	TRBD2	TRBJ2-3	CASSLSGGGDTQYF	TGTGCCAGCAGTTTATCGGGGGGTGGGGATACGCAGTATTTT
TRBV5-6	NA	NA	TRBJ2-2	CASSLQGPGTGELFF	TGTGCCAGCAGCTTGCAGGGGCCTGGAACCGGGGAGCTGTTTTTT
TRBV6-5	NA	NA	TRBJ2-2	CASRPRGTGELFF	TGTGCCAGCAGGCCCCGGGGGACCGGGGAGCTGTTTTTT